The 9 T cell receptor beta chains reported below all come from one sample, sequenced in a study of blood T cell repertoires in COVID-19. The assay was immunoSEQ multiplex PCR, and TCRdb's table has in-frame clones only and misses some. The data contain around 190,000 clones, over 75% of them seen just once; the ten biggest clones take up about a sixth. What was sequenced was peripheral blood. The receptors stem from a man aged 50-60 years with COVID-19, enrolled during active disease.

The gene calls are TRBV18 and TRBJ2-3, with TRBD2 identical over 12 bases. Per the germline V gene, CDR1 is KGHSH and CDR2 is LQKENI. The CDR3 has 16 amino acids. V trimming: 4 bases; J trimming: 5 bases; junction bases outside the gene matches: 7. For the CDR3, the DNA is TGTGCCAGCTCACGGAAGACTAGCGGGAGATTAGATACGCAGTATTTT. Its translation: CASSRKTSGRLDTQYF.

The rearrangement links TRBV7-5 to TRBJ1-5. TRBV7-5 is labeled a pseudogene. This CDR3 is built from 19 residues. The CDR3 DNA follows: TGTGTCAGAAGCTTAGTGAGGCGCCAGGGGAGGGGAAGCAATCAGCCCCAGCATTTT. This encodes CVRSLVRRQGRGSNQPQHF.

This clone has only a few counts. The gene calls are TRBV6-1 and TRBJ2-5, with D possibly TRBD2 on 6 matching bases. The ends were cut back, 4 bases at V and 3 bases at J, with 18 bases in the middle. CDR3 length equals 16 residues. The germline V gene encodes CDR1 MNHNS and CDR2 SASEGT. This CDR3 reads CASSAKWGAGEETQYF. In nucleotides, the CDR3 is TGTGCCAGCAGTGCCAAGTGGGGAGCGGGTGAAGAGACCCAGTACTTC.

The J gene is TRBJ2-1, the V gene TRBV7-3, with 8 bases that match TRBD2. Germline lookup yields CDR1 SGHTA and CDR2 FQGTGA. Losses at the gene ends were 2 bases for V and 10 bases for J; bases not matched to a gene: 13. This CDR3 has 16 amino acids. CDR3 protein: CASSLRGGLAAMEQFF. Written as DNA, the CDR3 is TGTGCCAGCAGCTTACGGGGGGGTCTAGCGGCTATGGAGCAGTTCTTC.

This chain connects TRBV4-1 to TRBJ1-5, with D possibly TRBD1 on 6 matching bases. V was shortened by 0 bases and J by 7 bases, with 7 bases between the two germline ends. Germline V lookup: CDR1 MGHRA, CDR2 YSYEKL. This CDR3 region has 13 residues. CDR3 in DNA: TGCGCCAGCAGCCAAGACAGGGGCCAGCCCCAGCATTTT. It yields the protein CASSQDRGQPQHF.

V and J are TRBV16 and TRBJ2-7, with TRBD1 as a possible D gene (5 bases). The CDR3 is 14 amino acids. The germline gives CDR1 KGHSY, CDR2 FQNENV. With 4 bases removed from V and 2 bases from J, the gap between germline ends came to 12 bases. CDR3 region: CASSLFTGTYEQYF. CDR3 nucleotide sequence: TGTGCCAGCAGCCTATTTACAGGAACCTACGAGCAGTACTTC.

The gene calls are TRBV7-8 and TRBJ1-2; no reliable D call. Germline V gene sequence: CDR1 SGHVS, CDR2 FQNEAQ. CDR3 length: 12 residues. V was cut by 6 bases and J by 0 bases, with 5 bases left in between. The CDR3 DNA reads as TGTGCCAGCAGTTCCTCTAACTATGGCTACACCTTC. This encodes CASSSSNYGYTF.

This clone was detected once. The J gene is TRBJ2-7, the V gene TRBV27, with 9 bases aligning to TRBD2. Germline V gene lookup returns CDR1 MNHEY and CDR2 SMNVEV (reference sequence). The CDR3 sequence is 14 residues long. Germline trimming cut 5 bases from V and 2 bases from J; bases unmatched to any gene: 4. The CDR3 DNA follows: TGTGCCAGCAGTGGACTAGCGTCGGCCTACGAGCAGTACTTC. Its protein is CASSGLASAYEQYF.

V gene TRBV7-9 combines with J gene TRBJ2-1; tentatively, D is TRBD2 (6 bases). CDR1 and CDR2 (germline): SEHNR, FQNEAQ (reference sequence). The germline V and J ends were trimmed by 5 bases and 0 bases, with 17 bases remaining between them. This CDR3 has 17 residues. CDR3 sequence reads: CASSPRTGVGSYNEQFF. The CDR3, as DNA: TGTGCCAGCAGCCCTCGGACGGGAGTGGGCTCCTACAATGAGCAGTTCTTC.